The 25 T cell receptor beta chains in this list originate from one sample, sequenced in a study of OX40 agonist ivuxolimab in advanced cancers. Using immunoSEQ multiplex PCR, the repertoire was profiled, and TCRdb retains in-frame clones only, with some absent. Among 40,000 or so clones, roughly 89% were seen once, and the ten largest hold roughly a third. This specimen consisted of CD4+ or CD8+ T cells sorted from blood, obtained in a trial of the OX40 agonist ivuxolimab. Every receptor here comes from an adult with an advanced solid tumor such as melanoma, head and neck, liver or kidney cancer.

This clone turned up a few times. The gene calls are TRBV19 and TRBJ2-7; D is uncertain. Trimming removed 7 bases from V and 1 base from J, with 17 bases in between. The CDR3 is 15 amino acids. Germline CDR1 LNHDA, CDR2 SQIVND (reference sequence). CDR3 loop: CASKGSGRLSYEQYF. CDR3 in DNA: TGTGCCAGTAAAGGGTCCGGACGGTTGTCCTACGAGCAGTACTTC.

The rearrangement links TRBV5-1 to TRBJ2-3; 16 bases fit TRBD2. Germline V CDR1 and CDR2: SGHRS, YFSETQ. J gave up 2 bases and V 4 bases, and 4 bases lay outside the gene matches. The CDR3 sequence is 17 residues long. The CDR3 loop is CASSPGTSGRATDTQYF. CDR3 sequence (DNA): TGCGCCAGCAGCCCCGGGACTAGCGGGAGGGCCACAGATACGCAGTATTTT.

There are a few counts of this clone. The chain joins TRBV6-4 to TRBJ2-1; 10 bases agree with TRBD2. The junction had 5 bases not matched to a gene; V was cut back by 6 bases and J by 0 bases. CDR3 size: 16 residues. CDR1 MRHNA and CDR2 SNTAGT come from the germline V gene. The CDR3 bases are TGTGCCAGCAGCGGGACTAGCGAGAGCTCCTACAATGAGCAGTTCTTC. It translates to CASSGTSESSYNEQFF.

This clone was seen only once. The rearrangement joins TRBV7-3 to TRBJ1-2; D is unresolved. Trimming stripped 5 bases from V and 4 bases from J, with 14 bases between. Germline V CDR1 and CDR2: SGHTA, FQGTGA. The CDR3 totals 14 residues. This chain's CDR3 is CASSHSDRLYGYTF. In DNA form, the CDR3 reads TGTGCCAGCAGCCATTCGGACCGCCTCTATGGCTACACCTTC.

This clone was recorded only once. The gene calls are TRBV5-8 and TRBJ2-1, with TRBD2 matching 8 bases. Trimming cost V 0 bases and J 11 bases; bases outside gene matches: 7. Per the germline V gene, CDR1 is SGHTS and CDR2 is YDEGEE. This CDR3 is 14 amino acids long. CDR3 residues: CASSLVSSGSQQFF. CDR3 DNA sequence: TGTGCCAGCAGCTTGGTGTCGAGCGGGAGCCAGCAGTTCTTC.

The chain uses TRBV18 and TRBJ2-6, with D maybe TRBD1 (6 bases). Germline-derived CDR1 and CDR2 are KGHSH and LQKENI. V lost 8 bases and J lost 2, with 13 bases in between. The CDR3 totals 15 residues. The DNA of the CDR3 is TGTGCCAGCACAGCAGGGGTCCCTGGGGCCAACGTCCTGACTTTC. Its translation is CASTAGVPGANVLTF. Together with reference TRBV18 and TRBJ2-6, the CDR3 gives the full variable domain: NAGVMQNPRHLVRRRGQEARLRCSPMKGHSHVYWYRQLPEEGLKFMVYLQKENIIDESGMPKERFSAEFPKEGPSILRIQQVVRGDSAAYFCASTAGVPGANVLTFGAGSRLTVL.

The rearrangement joins TRBV28 to TRBJ2-7; TRBD2 matches 8 bases. From germline, CDR1 is MDHEN and CDR2 SYDVKM. Trimming at V came to 4 bases and at J to 0 bases, leaving 8 bases not matched to a gene. This CDR3 is 16 amino acids long. CDR3 region: CASSSGGAGSSYEQYF. The DNA of the CDR3 is TGTGCCAGCAGTTCGGGAGGGGCGGGTAGCTCCTACGAGCAGTACTTC.

This sequence joins TRBV18 and TRBJ2-7, with unresolved D. Germline-derived CDR1 and CDR2 are KGHSH and LQKENI. This CDR3 comprises 12 residues. V lost 6 bases to trimming and J lost 4 bases, with 10 bases between them. Here the CDR3 DNA reads TGTGCCAGCTCCCCTACAGAATACGAGCAGTACTTC. Translating gives CASSPTEYEQYF. Full variable domain (missing parts from reference TRBV18 and TRBJ2-7): NAGVMQNPRHLVRRRGQEARLRCSPMKGHSHVYWYRQLPEEGLKFMVYLQKENIIDESGMPKERFSAEFPKEGPSILRIQQVVRGDSAAYFCASSPTEYEQYFGPGTRLTVT.

The chain carries TRBV11-2 and TRBJ1-2; D unclear. Trimming stripped 1 base from V and 7 bases from J, with 10 bases between. Germline CDR1 reads SGHAT; CDR2 reads FQNNGV. The CDR3 is 13 amino acids. CDR3: CASSLVGGSGYTF. The CDR3 DNA follows: TGTGCCAGCAGCTTAGTAGGAGGCAGTGGCTACACCTTC.

The V gene is TRBV29-1, the J gene TRBJ2-3; perhaps TRBD2 as D (7 bases). The CDR3 sequence is 16 residues long. Germline lookup yields CDR1 SQVTM and CDR2 ANQGSEA. Trimming took 3 bases from V and 0 from J, leaving 16 bases between them. CDR3 nucleotides: TGCAGCGTTGAGGGCGGGGGCCAACCTAGCACAGATACGCAGTATTTT. Amino acid sequence: CSVEGGGQPSTDTQYF.

The chain joins TRBV5-6 to TRBJ2-5, with D tentatively TRBD1 or TRBD2 (6 bases each). Germline V CDR1 and CDR2: SGHDT, YYEEEE. Trimming pared 4 bases from V and 1 base from J, leaving 23 bases between. CDR3 length: 18 residues. CDR3: CASSPLGGGRLAQETQYF. CDR3 nucleotide sequence: TGTGCCAGCAGCCCCCTTGGTGGGGGGCGCCTTGCCCAAGAGACCCAGTACTTC.

This chain connects TRBV5-1 to TRBJ2-3, with D possibly TRBD2 on 5 matching bases. Germline V gene sequence: CDR1 SGHRS, CDR2 YFSETQ. Trimming removed 0 bases from V and 9 bases from J, with 11 bases in between. This CDR3 is built from 13 residues. The CDR3 region is CASSLVAPGTQYF. In nucleotides, the CDR3 is TGCGCCAGCAGCTTGGTGGCCCCGGGGACGCAGTATTTT.

The J gene is TRBJ1-4, the V gene TRBV12-5, with a tentative D call TRBD1 (6 bases). CDR3 length: 16 amino acids. CDR1 and CDR2 from the germline V gene are LGHNT and FRNRAP. Trimming took off 1 base at V and 3 bases at J, with 12 bases between the two ends. The CDR3 sequence: CASGLGTRGSNEKLFF. For the CDR3, the DNA is TGTGCTAGTGGTTTGGGTACCAGGGGCTCTAATGAAAAACTGTTTTTT.

The CDR3 DNA reads as TGTGCCACCAGCAGAGATAGGGAGGGGGCGGAAAACATTCAGTACTTC. Translated: CATSRDREGAENIQYF. The rearrangement joins TRBV15 to TRBJ2-4; D tentatively fits TRBD1 or TRBD2 (7 bases each). This CDR3 spans 16 amino acids. Trimming took off 0 bases at V and 5 bases at J, with 14 bases between the two ends. Germline V gene data show CDR1 as LNHNV and CDR2 as YYDKDF (reference sequence).

As DNA, the CDR3 is TGTGCCAGCAGTGAAGGTGGGAAGACTGGGTTCTTC. Translation: CASSEGGKTGFF. The rearrangement uses TRBV2 and TRBJ2-1; D is unclear. The CDR3 has 12 residues. Trimming stripped 1 base from V and 15 bases from J, with 13 bases between. Germline-derived CDR1 and CDR2 are SNHLY and FYNNEI.

V gene TRBV7-6 combines with J gene TRBJ2-1, with 8 nucleotides matching TRBD1. The CDR3 length is 13 residues. V was pared by 5 bases and J by 9 bases, with 6 bases of the junction left unmatched. Germline lookup yields CDR1 SGHVS and CDR2 FNYEAQ. This chain's CDR3 is CASSERTGSEQFF. DNA for the CDR3: TGTGCCAGCAGCGAAAGGACAGGGAGTGAGCAGTTCTTC.

This rearrangement joins TRBV10-3 to TRBJ2-7; D uncertain. V lost 3 bases, J lost 4 bases, and 4 bases lay in between. This CDR3 contains 11 residues. Looked up from germline, CDR1 is ENHRY and CDR2 is SYGVKD. As DNA, the CDR3 is TGTGCCATCAGTGAACAGTACGAGCAGTACTTC. Its translation is CAISEQYEQYF.

The J gene is TRBJ2-5, the V gene TRBV5-1; 7 bases match TRBD1. The ends lost 3 bases at V and 4 bases at J; junction bases unmatched: 9. Germline values: CDR1 SGHRS, CDR2 YFSETQ. The CDR3 covers 15 residues. In DNA, the CDR3 is TGCGCCAGCAGCTGGGGGACAGTAGTGGGAGAGACCCAGTACTTC. It yields the protein CASSWGTVVGETQYF.

The chain couples TRBV21-1 to TRBJ2-5; the DNA was not used to check the table's D call, TRBD2. TRBV21-1 is recorded as a pseudogene. This CDR3 has 14 amino acids. CDR3 protein: CASSRGCGGETQYF. The CDR3 nucleotides are TGTGCCAGCAGCAGGGGGTGCGGGGGAGAGACCCAGTACTTC.

The chain employs TRBV5-4 and TRBJ2-3; possible D gene TRBD2, 7 bases. Trimming removed 1 base at V and 1 base at J, with 10 bases between. Germline-derived CDR1 and CDR2 are SGHNT and YYREEE (reference sequence). The CDR3 consists of 15 residues. Here the CDR3 DNA reads TGTGCCAGCAGCTTGCGGGGGGCTGGCACAGATACGCAGTATTTT. It encodes CASSLRGAGTDTQYF.

In its sample, this clone was seen a few times. In DNA form, the CDR3 reads TGCGCCAGCAGCCAAGTTGTACGGGGACGATCCTACGAGCAGTACTTC. Translated, it gives CASSQVVRGRSYEQYF. This sequence joins TRBV4-1 and TRBJ2-7; the D gene could be TRBD1 or TRBD2 (5 bases each). There are 16 residues in the CDR3. The V and J ends lost 1 base and 1 base respectively, with 14 bases between them. The V gene's germline CDR1 is MGHRA and CDR2 YSYEKL.

This CDR3 is CASSLRRGIGEQYF. CDR3 nucleotides: TGTGCCAGCAGCCTTAGGCGGGGTATCGGCGAGCAGTACTTC. The chain employs TRBV5-4 and TRBJ2-7, with a tentative D call TRBD2 (6 bases). This CDR3 region has 14 residues. Trimming shortened V by 4 bases and J by 6 bases, and 17 bases separated the two germline ends. Germline V gene sequence: CDR1 SGHNT, CDR2 YYREEE (reference sequence).

The CDR3 DNA reads as TGCGCCAGCAGCTTCTTCTCAGGGGCGGGAAACACCATATATTTT. This gives the protein CASSFFSGAGNTIYF. V usage is TRBV5-1 and J usage is TRBJ1-3; a weak D match, TRBD1 (6 bases). The ends were cut back, 2 bases at V and 4 bases at J, with 13 bases in the middle. This CDR3 is built from 15 residues. The germline gives CDR1 SGHRS, CDR2 YFSETQ.

The J gene is TRBJ1-4, the V gene TRBV7-9; maybe TRBD1 (5 bases). Germline V gene lookup returns CDR1 SEHNR and CDR2 FQNEAQ (reference sequence). The CDR3 is 15 residues long. Trimming left V 5 bases short and J 8 bases short, with 18 bases between. CDR3 in amino acids: CASSLDRFLREKLFF. CDR3 DNA sequence: TGTGCCAGCAGCCTCGACAGATTTTTAAGGGAAAAACTGTTTTTT.

This chain uses TRBV7-2 with TRBJ2-3, with D possibly TRBD2 on 6 matching bases. Germline loops: CDR1 SGHTA, CDR2 FQGNSA. This CDR3 contains 16 residues. The V gene lost 1 base and the J gene lost 3 bases, with 14 bases spanning the gap. CDR3 residues: CASSLVSGLITDTQYF. CDR3 bases: TGTGCCAGCAGCTTAGTTTCGGGACTTATTACAGATACGCAGTATTTT.